These T cell receptor beta chains were read from a single sample in a study of cytomegalovirus exposure and HLA in healthy donors. Method: immunoSEQ multiplex PCR; TCRdb's copy keeps in-frame clones and lacks some. The sample lists about 330,000 clones, about 85% seen once, with about 1% in the top ten. Sequenced: PBMCs. The receptors shown here come from a woman under 40 in good health and CMV-seropositive. The CDR3 runs from the conserved cysteine through the conserved F or W. The D gene is left open where the match is weak. Rows give clone size only sometimes, using once, few, many, or a class for an expanded clone.

TRBV9	-	TRBD2	TRBJ2-3	CASTDGGLAGGRESTDTQYF	TGTGCCAGCACGGATGGTGGACTAGCGGGAGGGCGGGAAAGCACAGATACGCAGTATTTT
TRBV7-3	-	-	TRBJ2-3	CASSSPSTDTQYF	TGTGCCAGCAGCTCCCCGAGCACAGATACGCAGTATTTT
TRBV18	-	-	TRBJ1-5	CASSPIGDSGNQPQHF	TGTGCCAGCTCACCGATCGGGGATTCGGGCAATCAGCCCCAGCATTTT
TRBV9	-	-	TRBJ1-5	CASSSRGAFNQPQHF	TGTGCCAGCAGCTCCAGAGGGGCATTCAATCAGCCCCAGCATTTT
TRBV4-3	-	-	TRBJ1-1	CASSQDMGSITEAFF	TGCGCCAGCAGCCAAGATATGGGGTCGATCACTGAAGCTTTCTTT
TRBV9	-	TRBD1	TRBJ1-2	CASSVFDRVGNYGYTF	TGTGCCAGCAGCGTCTTCGACAGGGTAGGGAACTATGGCTACACCTTC
TRBV7-8	-	-	TRBJ1-5	CASSRQEINQPQHF	TGTGCCAGCAGCAGACAGGAGATCAATCAGCCCCAGCATTTT
TRBV6-1	-	-	TRBJ2-2	CASSEVGNTGELFF	TGTGCCAGCAGTGAAGTGGGGAACACCGGGGAGCTGTTTTTT
TRBV6-5	-	-	TRBJ1-1	CASTPLKRTEAFF	TGTGCCAGCACCCCACTGAAACGGACTGAAGCTTTCTTT
TRBV7-2	-	-	TRBJ2-7	CASSKPGQHYEQYF	TGTGCCAGCAGCAAGCCGGGACAACACTACGAGCAGTACTTC
TRBV14	once	-	TRBJ2-7	CASSQMPVGVAADEQYF	TGTGCCAGCAGCCAAATGCCGGTAGGGGTGGCGGCGGACGAGCAGTACTTC
TRBV2	-	-	TRBJ2-4	CASSDSTLAKNIQYF	TGTGCCAGCAGTGACAGTACACTAGCCAAAAACATTCAGTACTTC
TRBV30	few	TRBD1	TRBJ1-1	CAWGQGVGTEAFF	TGTGCCTGGGGACAGGGAGTTGGTACTGAAGCTTTCTTT
TRBV7-9	-	-	TRBJ1-1	CASSLIGGPEAFF	TGTGCCAGCAGCTTAATCGGGGGCCCTGAAGCTTTCTTT
TRBV28	-	TRBD1	TRBJ2-7	CASSLGTGAIGKYF	TGTGCCAGCAGTCTTGGGACAGGTGCGATCGGGAAGTACTTC
TRBV25-1	once	-	TRBJ2-7	CASSELGHQEQYF	TGTGCCAGCAGTGAACTTGGACACCAGGAGCAGTACTTC
TRBV18	-	-	TRBJ2-7	CASSPPGVTYEQYF	TGTGCCAGCTCACCCCCGGGTGTTACCTACGAGCAGTACTTC
TRBV6-5	-	TRBD2	TRBJ2-1	CASSPGGSYNEQFF	TGTGCCAGCAGCCCGGGGGGATCCTACAATGAGCAGTTCTTC
TRBV2	-	TRBD1	TRBJ1-5	CASSVGQGGQPQHF	TGTGCCAGCAGTGTCGGACAGGGTGGTCAGCCCCAGCATTTT
TRBV29-1	-	-	TRBJ2-5	CSVETESGETQYF	TGCAGCGTTGAAACAGAGAGTGGCGAGACCCAGTACTTC
TRBV9	-	-	TRBJ2-3	CASSVGGVEDTQYF	TGTGCCAGCAGCGTAGGAGGGGTGGAGGATACGCAGTATTTT
TRBV4-1	-	-	TRBJ2-7	CASSKGASGLYEQYF	TGCGCCAGCAGCAAGGGGGCTAGCGGGCTCTACGAGCAGTACTTC
TRBV6-5	-	-	TRBJ2-7	CATRDRGPYEQYF	TGTGCCACAAGGGACCGGGGCCCCTACGAGCAGTACTTC
TRBV28	-	TRBD2	TRBJ2-3	CASRTRGGSDTQYF	TGTGCCAGCAGAACCCGGGGGGGATCAGATACGCAGTATTTT
TRBV5-4	-	TRBD2	TRBJ2-3	CASSLATSSTDTQYF	TGTGCCAGCAGCTTAGCGACTAGCTCCACAGATACGCAGTATTTT
TRBV27	-	-	TRBJ1-3	CASSFGSSGNTIYF	TGTGCCAGCAGTTTCGGCAGCTCTGGAAACACCATATATTTT
TRBV5-6	-	TRBD2	TRBJ2-1	CASSLEGSSGGLLYEQFF	TGTGCCAGCAGCTTGGAGGGGTCTAGCGGGGGGCTGTTGTATGAGCAGTTCTTC
TRBV5-6	-	TRBD2	TRBJ2-7	CASSSRGTYEQYF	TGTGCCAGCAGCTCGCGGGGGACCTACGAGCAGTACTTC
TRBV5-1	-	-	TRBJ2-5	CASSRSLGGGETQYF	TGCGCCAGCTCCAGGAGCTTGGGGGGTGGCGAGACCCAGTACTTC
TRBV27	-	-	TRBJ1-2	CASSLREGGQYYGYTF	TGTGCCAGCAGCCTTAGGGAGGGAGGGCAATACTATGGCTACACCTTC
TRBV15	once	-	TRBJ1-2	CATSLAGVGGTGYTF	TGTGCCACCAGCCTAGCTGGGGTTGGCGGTACCGGCTACACCTTC
TRBV9	-	TRBD2	TRBJ2-1	CASSAGLADNEQFF	TGTGCCAGCAGCGCGGGACTAGCGGACAATGAGCAGTTCTTC
TRBV21-1	once	-	TRBJ1-5	CASSKGRTGSNQPQHF	TGTGCCAGCAGCAAAGGTCGGACAGGTAGCAATCAGCCCCAGCATTTT
TRBV10-3	-	-	TRBJ2-1	CAISESWEDEQFF	TGTGCCATCAGTGAGTCTTGGGAGGATGAGCAGTTCTTC
TRBV7-2	-	TRBD1	TRBJ1-1	CASSFGTALNTEAFF	TGTGCCAGCAGCTTCGGGACAGCACTGAACACTGAAGCTTTCTTT
TRBV5-6	-	-	TRBJ1-1	CASSLGGGTEAFF	TGTGCCAGCAGCTTGGGAGGGGGCACTGAAGCTTTCTTT